This record concerns one T cell receptor (beta chain) sequence. The data stem from a study of T cells in Graves' hyperthyroidism and ophthalmopathy. The germline gives CDR1 SGHRS, CDR2 YFSETQ. The CDR3 has 11 amino acids. Between the trimmed V and J ends, which lost 7 bases and 2 bases, there was a span of 6 bases. TCR beta CDR3 regions were amplified from RNA transcripts. During a first-round RT-PCR of the TCR CDR3, the HTBI primer set was used. Using its own MiXCR run on the multiplex PCR reads, TCRdb lists one record per CDR3 protein. The data show about 560,000 distinct CDR3 sequences, approximately 15% seen once.

The sample consisted of blood. The chain uses TRBV5-1 and TRBJ2-5, with D unclear. The receptor's source is a woman between 18 and 29 years old with Graves' hyperthyroidism. The CDR3 is CASGLQETQYF. In nucleotides, the CDR3 is TGCGCCAGCGGTCTGCAAGAGACCCAGTACTTC.